The 9 T cell receptor beta chains listed next were all sequenced from one sample in a study of shared clonotypes between healthy human individuals. TCRdb's table, derived via immunoSEQ multiplex PCR, lists solely in-frame clones and lacks some. This table has some 2.1 million clones, 90% to 95% appearing once. The material sequenced was naive CD4+ T cells sorted from blood. This sample's subset: CD45RA+ positively selected. These receptors all stem from a man in his late teens or twenties in good health.

Comments on this clone: This specimen includes other DNA sequences encoding the same CDR3. This sequence joins TRBV5-1 and TRBJ2-7, with D perhaps matching TRBD2 (6 bases). V lost 4 bases, J lost 4 bases, and 9 bases lay in between. There are 12 residues in the CDR3. Germline V gene data show CDR1 as SGHRS and CDR2 as YFSETQ. CDR3 loop: CASSPEGYEQYF. The CDR3 region has the DNA TGCGCCAGCAGCCCGGAGGGATACGAGCAGTACTTC.

The chain links TRBV7-2 to TRBJ1-2; D possibly corresponds to TRBD1 (6 bases). CDR3 size: 17 residues. Trimming removed 0 bases from V and 1 base from J, with 15 bases in between. The germline gives CDR1 SGHTA, CDR2 FQGNSA. CDR3: CASSLAPAGAFNYGYTF. The CDR3 region has the DNA TGTGCCAGCAGCTTAGCCCCGGCAGGGGCGTTTAACTATGGCTACACCTTC.

V usage is TRBV27 and J usage is TRBJ1-1; 7 bases fit TRBD1. The germline CDR1 and CDR2 sequences are MNHEY and SMNVEV (reference sequence). The CDR3 consists of 13 residues. V gave up 8 bases and J gave up 6 bases; unmatched junction bases: 9. Written as DNA, the CDR3 is TGTGCCAGCCGGAAGACAGGGATCGCTGAAGCTTTCTTT. Translated, it gives CASRKTGIAEAFF.

V is TRBV5-4 and J is TRBJ2-5, with 13 positions matching TRBD2. The CDR3 loop spans 17 amino acids. Germline lookup yields CDR1 SGHNT and CDR2 YYREEE (reference sequence). V lost 3 bases to trimming and J lost 5 bases; unmatched junction nucleotides: 10. CDR3 in amino acids: CASSSGLAGKGSETQYF. CDR3 sequence (DNA): TGTGCCAGCAGCTCGGGACTAGCGGGGAAGGGAAGTGAGACCCAGTACTTC. Together with reference TRBV5-4 and TRBJ2-5, the CDR3 gives the full variable domain: ETGVTQSPTHLIKTRGQQVTLRCSSQSGHNTVSWYQQALGQGPQFIFQYYREEENGRGNFPPRFSGLQFPNYSSELNVNALELDDSALYLCASSSGLAGKGSETQYFGPGTRLLVL.

This clone was counted a single time. The chain recombines TRBV7-8 with TRBJ2-1; TRBD2 aligns across 7 bases. The CDR3 is 15 amino acids. V lost 5 bases and J lost 5; bases outside the gene matches: 9. Germline CDR1 SGHVS, CDR2 FQNEAQ. CDR3: CASSHGGNRDNEQFF. For the CDR3, the DNA is TGTGCCAGCAGCCACGGGGGGAACCGAGACAATGAGCAGTTCTTC.

A single count supports this clone. CDR3 coding DNA: TGCGCCAGCAGCCCGGCGTCTAGCGTTACGAACACCGGGGAGCTGTTTTTT. Residues: CASSPASSVTNTGELFF. The V and J genes are TRBV5-1 and TRBJ2-2, with D maybe TRBD2 (6 bases). The CDR3 runs to 17 residues. The germline CDR1 and CDR2 sequences are SGHRS and YFSETQ. V lost 4 bases to trimming and J lost 0 bases, with 16 bases between them.

This sequence joins TRBV19 and TRBJ1-5; no clear D. Trimming took off 2 bases at V and 3 bases at J, with 5 bases between the two ends. CDR1 is LNHDA, CDR2 SQIVND, per germline (reference sequence). CDR3 length: 13 residues. Here the CDR3 DNA reads TGTGCCAGTAGTATAAAGTTCAATCAGCCCCAGCATTTT. It yields the protein CASSIKFNQPQHF.

The DNA of the CDR3 is TGCGCCAGCAGCTTGGCGGGGAGAGGGAATTCACCCCTCCACTTT. This sequence encodes CASSLAGRGNSPLHF. The chain has TRBV5-1 and TRBJ1-6, with D uncertain. Germline CDR1 and CDR2: SGHRS and YFSETQ. The V gene lost 0 bases and the J gene lost 7 bases, with 11 bases spanning the gap. There are 15 residues in the CDR3.

On this clone: This specimen includes other DNA sequences encoding the same CDR3. The chain combines TRBV7-2 with TRBJ2-1; 14 bases agree with TRBD2. This CDR3 is 14 amino acids long. Germline CDR1 reads SGHTA; CDR2 reads FQGNSA. The trim removed 5 bases at V and 10 bases at J, leaving 4 bases unmatched. The CDR3 sequence: CASSPGLAGDEQFF. CDR3 DNA: TGTGCCAGCAGCCCGGGACTAGCGGGAGACGAGCAGTTCTTC. The full variable domain, in which reference TRBV7-2 and TRBJ2-1 provide the parts outside the CDR3, is GAGVSQSPSNKVTEKGKDVELRCDPISGHTALYWYRQSLGQGLEFLIYFQGNSAPDKSGLPSDRFSAERTGGSVSTLTIQRTQQEDSAVYLCASSPGLAGDEQFFGPGTRLTVL.